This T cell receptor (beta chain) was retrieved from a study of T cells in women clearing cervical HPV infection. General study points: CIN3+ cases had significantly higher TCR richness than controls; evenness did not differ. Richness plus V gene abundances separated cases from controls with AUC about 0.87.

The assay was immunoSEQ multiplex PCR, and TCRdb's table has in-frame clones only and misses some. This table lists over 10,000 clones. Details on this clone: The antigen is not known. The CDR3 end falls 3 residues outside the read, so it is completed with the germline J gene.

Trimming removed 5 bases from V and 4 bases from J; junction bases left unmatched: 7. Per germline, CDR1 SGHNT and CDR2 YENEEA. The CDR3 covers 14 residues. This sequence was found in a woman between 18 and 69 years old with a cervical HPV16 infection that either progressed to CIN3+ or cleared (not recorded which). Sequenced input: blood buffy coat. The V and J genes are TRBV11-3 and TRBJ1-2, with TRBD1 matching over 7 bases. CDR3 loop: CASSPRGTVYGYTF. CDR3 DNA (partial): TGTGCCAGCAGCCCGAGAGGGACAGTCTATGGC.